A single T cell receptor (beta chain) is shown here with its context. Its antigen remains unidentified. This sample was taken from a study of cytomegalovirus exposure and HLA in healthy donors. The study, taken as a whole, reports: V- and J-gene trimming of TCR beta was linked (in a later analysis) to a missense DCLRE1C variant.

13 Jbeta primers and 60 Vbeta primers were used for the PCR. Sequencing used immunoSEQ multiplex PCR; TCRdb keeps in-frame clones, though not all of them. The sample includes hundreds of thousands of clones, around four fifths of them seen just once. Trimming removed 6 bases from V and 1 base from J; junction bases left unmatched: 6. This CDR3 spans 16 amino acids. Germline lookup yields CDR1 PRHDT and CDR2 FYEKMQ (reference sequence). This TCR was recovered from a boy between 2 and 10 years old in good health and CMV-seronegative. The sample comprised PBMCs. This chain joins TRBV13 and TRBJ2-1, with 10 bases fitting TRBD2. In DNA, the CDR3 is TGTGCCAGCAGAGACACTAGCGGGGTATCCTACAATGAGCAGTTCTTC. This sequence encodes CASRDTSGVSYNEQFF.